The 9 T cell receptor beta chains listed next were all sequenced from one sample in a study of T cells in localized non-small cell lung cancer. The method was immunoSEQ multiplex PCR; TCRdb's version includes in-frame clones alone and lacks a portion of them. The data contain fewer than 20,000 clones, about 83% of them seen just once; the ten biggest clones take up approximately 35%. Source: peripheral blood, taken before any cancer treatment. These receptors came from a male donor aged 60 or older with stage III lung adenocarcinoma.

The chain uses TRBV10-2 and TRBJ1-6, with D unresolved. With 8 bases removed from V and 7 bases from J, the gap between germline ends came to 9 bases. The V gene's germline CDR1 is WSHSY and CDR2 SAAADI. This CDR3 region has 12 residues. The DNA for the CDR3 is TGCGCCAGCCGGGAAGTGAATTCACCCCTCCACTTT. Its protein is CASREVNSPLHF.

The V gene is TRBV5-1, the J gene TRBJ1-1; D possibly corresponds to TRBD1 (6 bases). Trimming pared 0 bases from V and 2 bases from J, leaving 14 bases between. The length of the CDR3 is 16 residues. Germline lookup yields CDR1 SGHRS and CDR2 YFSETQ. The DNA of the CDR3 is TGCGCCAGCAGCTTGGTAGGGGGGGCAGGAAACACTGAAGCTTTCTTT. It encodes CASSLVGGAGNTEAFF. The whole variable domain, remainder taken from reference TRBV5-1 and TRBJ1-1, is KAGVTQTPRYLIKTRGQQVTLSCSPISGHRSVSWYQQTPGQGLQFLFEYFSETQRNKGNFPGRFSGRQFSNSRSEMNVSTLELGDSALYLCASSLVGGAGNTEAFFGQGTRLTVV.

The gene calls are TRBV13 and TRBJ1-1, with D uncertain. V was cut by 5 bases and J by 5 bases, with 9 bases left in between. CDR1 and CDR2 (germline): PRHDT, FYEKMQ (reference sequence). The CDR3 runs 12 residues. CDR3 in DNA: TGTGCCAGCAGCCCACGAGGGACTGAAGCTTTCTTT. Residues: CASSPRGTEAFF.

The chain has TRBV6-1 and TRBJ1-1, with TRBD1 as a possible D gene (5 bases). The V gene's germline CDR1 is MNHNS and CDR2 SASEGT. The CDR3 extends over 13 amino acids. The germline V and J ends were trimmed by 7 bases and 0 bases, with 9 bases remaining between them. DNA of the CDR3: TGTGCCAGCAAGGGGCAGCTGAACACTGAAGCTTTCTTT. Its translation is CASKGQLNTEAFF.

The rearrangement links TRBV7-9 to TRBJ2-5; perhaps TRBD2 as D (5 bases). The V and J ends lost 8 bases and 5 bases respectively, with 15 bases between them. There are 13 residues in the CDR3. Germline V CDR1 and CDR2: SEHNR, FQNEAQ (reference sequence). CDR3 residues: CASQGGLGETQYF. The DNA for the CDR3 is TGTGCCAGCCAAGGAGGTCTCGGGGAGACCCAGTACTTC. The entire variable domain, with the rest obtained from reference TRBV7-9 and TRBJ2-5, is as follows: DTGVSQNPRHKITKRGQNVTFRCDPISEHNRLYWYRQTLGQGPEFLTYFQNEAQLEKSRLLSDRFSAERPKGSFSTLEIQRTEQGDSAMYLCASQGGLGETQYFGPGTRLLVL.

The chain carries TRBV19 and TRBJ1-5; D is unresolved. The CDR3 is made up of 13 amino acids. Germline V gene sequence: CDR1 LNHDA, CDR2 SQIVND (reference sequence). With 5 bases removed from V and 9 bases from J, the gap between germline ends came to 14 bases. The CDR3: CASSPLTGGPQHF. CDR3 nucleotides: TGTGCCAGTAGTCCTCTAACCGGAGGGCCCCAGCATTTT.

The rearrangement joins TRBV6-6 to TRBJ1-5; D is possibly TRBD1 (6 bases). This CDR3 has 12 residues. Germline V gene lookup returns CDR1 MNHNY and CDR2 SVGAGI (reference sequence). The V end lost 6 bases, the J end lost 7 bases, and 10 bases lay between the germline ends. CDR3 loop: CASRQGGQPQHF. CDR3 coding DNA: TGTGCCAGCAGACAGGGCGGGCAGCCCCAGCATTTT.

A single count supports this clone. This rearrangement joins TRBV10-1 to TRBJ2-7; D perhaps matches TRBD1 (6 bases). V shed 9 bases and J shed 1 base, with 16 bases lying between them. The CDR3 length is 14 residues. Germline CDR1 is WNHNN and CDR2 is SYGVQD (reference sequence). The CDR3 DNA reads as TGCGCCAGGAGGACAGTTAAGGAGTCCTACGAGCAGTACTTC. It translates to CARRTVKESYEQYF.

This rearrangement joins TRBV19 to TRBJ1-1; TRBD1 might be the D (5 bases). There are 14 residues in the CDR3. Germline CDR1 and CDR2: LNHDA and SQIVND (reference sequence). Trimming pared 2 bases from V and 5 bases from J, leaving 12 bases between. This CDR3 is CASSITGGLTEAFF. The CDR3 nucleotides read TGTGCCAGTAGTATAACAGGAGGGCTGACTGAAGCTTTCTTT.